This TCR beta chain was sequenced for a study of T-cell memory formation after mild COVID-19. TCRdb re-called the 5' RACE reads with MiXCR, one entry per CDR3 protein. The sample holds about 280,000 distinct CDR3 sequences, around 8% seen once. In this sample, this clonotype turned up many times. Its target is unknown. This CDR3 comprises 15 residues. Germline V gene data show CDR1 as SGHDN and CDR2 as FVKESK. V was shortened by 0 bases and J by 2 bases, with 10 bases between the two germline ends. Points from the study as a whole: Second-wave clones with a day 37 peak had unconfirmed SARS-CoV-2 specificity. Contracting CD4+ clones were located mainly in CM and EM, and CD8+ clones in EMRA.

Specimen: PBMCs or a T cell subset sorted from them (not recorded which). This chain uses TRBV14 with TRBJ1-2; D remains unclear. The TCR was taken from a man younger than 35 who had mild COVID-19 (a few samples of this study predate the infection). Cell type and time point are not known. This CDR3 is CASSQDQEWNYGYTF. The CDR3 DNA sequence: TGTGCCAGCAGCCAAGATCAGGAGTGGAACTATGGCTACACCTTC.